These 20 T cell receptor beta chains were sequenced from one sample in a study of T cells after yellow fever vaccination (dated by TCRdb to between 2018 and 2020). The treatment or condition tag for this specimen amounts to: live attenuated yellow fever vaccine strain. Library preparation employed 5' RACE. TCRdb names Illumina HiSeq 2500 as the instrument used. In-frame beta chains were kept once TCRdb had trimmed the public reads at Q25 with fastp and called clones with MiXCR. Identical CDR3 protein sequences are pooled into one entry, listed with their most common genes and DNA. A total of thousands of distinct CDR3 sequences appear in this sample, roughly 6% of them only once. Approximately 60% of the sample is in the top ten clones. The starting material was PBMCs, either bulk or a sorted T-cell subset (CD4+, CD8+, memory, or dextramer-sorted; not recorded which), obtained less than 18 days after the first yellow fever vaccination. The source of these receptors is a man between 18 and 35 years old who received the YFV17D yellow fever vaccine.

In its sample, this clonotype was seen a few times. The V call is TRBV20-1, the J call TRBJ1-5, with 7 bases matching TRBD1. Germline lookup yields CDR1 DFQATT and CDR2 SNEGSKA (reference sequence). CDR3 length equals 15 residues. The ends lost 0 bases at V and 6 bases at J; junction bases unmatched: 8. CDR3 loop: CSARDPTGWAQPQHF. CDR3 bases: TGCAGTGCTAGAGATCCGACAGGGTGGGCTCAGCCCCAGCATTTT.

In its sample, this clonotype was seen many times. This rearrangement joins TRBV29-1 to TRBJ2-1; the match to TRBD2 covers 8 bases. The CDR3 is 12 residues long. CDR1 and CDR2 from the germline V gene are SQVTM and ANQGSEA. V was pared by 7 bases and J by 3 bases, with 2 bases of the junction left unmatched. CDR3 sequence (DNA): TGCAGCGAAACTAGCGGCTACAATGAGCAGTTCTTC. Translating it yields CSETSGYNEQFF.

This clonotype was seen a few times. The chain combines TRBV5-6 with TRBJ2-1; 7 positions agree with TRBD2. V gave up 1 base and J gave up 7 bases; unmatched junction bases: 2. The CDR3 has 13 amino acids. The V gene's germline CDR1 is SGHDT and CDR2 YYEEEE. As DNA, the CDR3 is TGTGCCAGCAGCTTGTCGGGACTAAATGAGCAGTTCTTC. It encodes CASSLSGLNEQFF.

Many counts were recorded for this clonotype. The chain joins TRBV28 to TRBJ2-2; 8 bases fit TRBD2. CDR1 is MDHEN, CDR2 SYDVKM, per germline. With V trimmed by 3 bases and J by 2 bases, 11 bases remained unmatched. CDR3 length: 18 residues. The CDR3 here is CASSLGPGLGFNTGELFF. The CDR3 DNA follows: TGTGCCAGCAGTTTGGGGCCGGGACTAGGGTTTAACACCGGGGAGCTGTTTTTT.

This clonotype was counted ten times or more. The chain combines TRBV9 with TRBJ1-3; D may be TRBD1 (6 bases). The V gene lost 4 bases and the J gene lost 0 bases, with 14 bases spanning the gap. Germline CDR1 reads SGDLS; CDR2 reads YYNGEE. There are 16 residues in the CDR3. The DNA for the CDR3 is TGTGCCAGCAGCCTGGAAGGGGGAGCCTCTGGAAACACCATATATTTT. It codes for CASSLEGGASGNTIYF.

At least ten counts were recorded for this clonotype. The chain carries TRBV4-1 and TRBJ1-4; 7 bases line up with TRBD1. CDR1 is MGHRA and CDR2 is YSYEKL in the germline V gene. CDR3 length: 17 residues. Losses at the gene ends were 4 bases for V and 7 bases for J; bases not matched to a gene: 15. This CDR3 is CASSPWVRRGPTEKLFF. The DNA for the CDR3 is TGCGCCAGCAGCCCCTGGGTCCGGAGGGGGCCAACTGAAAAACTGTTTTTT.

The chain is built from TRBV28 and TRBJ1-4, with a tentative D call TRBD1 (5 bases). Germline V gives CDR1 MDHEN, CDR2 SYDVKM. This CDR3 has 14 amino acids. The germline V and J ends were trimmed by 7 bases and 8 bases, with 17 bases remaining between them. For the CDR3, the DNA is TGTGCCAGCACAACGGGTGGCGGGGGGGAAAAACTGTTTTTT. This sequence encodes CASTTGGGGEKLFF.

In its sample, this clonotype was seen many times. J is TRBJ2-7 and V is TRBV2; 7 bases map to TRBD1. Unmatched junction bases numbered 11, after V lost 6 bases and J lost 3 bases. The CDR3 covers 15 residues. Germline V lookup: CDR1 SNHLY, CDR2 FYNNEI. Here the CDR3 DNA reads TGTGCCAGCAGGGCTCTGGGACAGCCCATCTACGAGCAGTACTTC. Translated: CASRALGQPIYEQYF.

This clonotype has a count of ten or more. This sequence joins TRBV11-2 and TRBJ2-1; 9 nucleotides line up with TRBD1. The CDR3 sequence is 18 residues long. The V segment lost 0 bases and the J segment 7 bases; nucleotides outside the gene matches: 13. The germline CDR1 and CDR2 sequences are SGHAT and FQNNGV. The CDR3 DNA reads as TGTGCCAGCAGCTTAGAGCCGGGGACAGGGTTCGGCGTGAATGAGCAGTTCTTC. Amino acids: CASSLEPGTGFGVNEQFF.

This clonotype was counted many times. V and J are TRBV6-4 and TRBJ2-3, with 9 positions matching TRBD1. Germline-derived CDR1 and CDR2 are MRHNA and SNTAGT. Losses at the gene ends were 4 bases for V and 1 base for J; bases not matched to a gene: 0. The CDR3 is made up of 14 amino acids. The CDR3 sequence: CASSGTGGTDTQYF. The CDR3 DNA is TGTGCCAGCAGTGGGACAGGGGGCACAGATACGCAGTATTTT.

This clonotype was recorded at least ten times. The chain uses TRBV11-2 and TRBJ2-1, with a possible D match to TRBD2 (5 bases). Germline V gene sequence: CDR1 SGHAT, CDR2 FQNNGV. Trimming took off 2 bases at V and 3 bases at J, with 11 bases between the two ends. This CDR3 spans 15 amino acids. CDR3 sequence: CASSLIPSFYNEQFF. In DNA, the CDR3 is TGTGCCAGCAGCTTAATCCCTAGCTTCTACAATGAGCAGTTCTTC.

This clonotype was counted many times. This chain joins TRBV7-8 and TRBJ2-7, with TRBD2 identical over 7 bases. Germline lookup yields CDR1 SGHVS and CDR2 FQNEAQ. J lost 5 bases, V lost 2 bases, and 12 bases had no gene match. The CDR3 length is 16 residues. The CDR3 DNA reads as TGTGCCAGCAGCTTAAGACCTCTGGGACGGGAGGACGAGCAGTACTTC. As protein: CASSLRPLGREDEQYF.

This clonotype was seen repeatedly, ten times or more. The CDR3 bases are TGTGCCAGCTCCGGGACTATCCCCACCGGGGAGCTGTTTTTT. This translates into CASSGTIPTGELFF. The chain has TRBV18 and TRBJ2-2, with 7 bases matching TRBD2. Germline V gives CDR1 KGHSH, CDR2 LQKENI. The V gene end was trimmed by 6 bases and the J gene end by 4 bases; junction bases not matched to a gene: 5. The CDR3 contains 14 residues.

This clonotype has a count of ten or more. The V gene is TRBV5-4, the J gene TRBJ2-5; D ambiguous. There are 15 residues in the CDR3. Germline loops: CDR1 SGHNT, CDR2 YYREEE (reference sequence). Trimming shortened V by 0 bases and J by 5 bases, and 14 bases separated the two germline ends. CDR3 nucleotides: TGTGCCAGCAGCTTGGATTTGACCGTCGGGGAGACCCAGTACTTC. Translated, it gives CASSLDLTVGETQYF.

The chain has TRBV5-6 and TRBJ2-7; D is undetermined. The CDR3 is 13 amino acids. From germline, CDR1 is SGHDT and CDR2 YYEEEE. Trimming took 8 bases from V and 3 from J, leaving 15 bases between them. CDR3 loop: CARGLGVLYEQYF. The CDR3, as DNA: TGTGCCAGGGGCCTTGGGGTCCTCTACGAGCAGTACTTC. The full variable domain, its missing parts supplied by reference TRBV5-6 and TRBJ2-7, is DAGVTQSPTHLIKTRGQQVTLRCSPKSGHDTVSWYQQALGQGPQFIFQYYEEEERQRGNFPDRFSGHQFPNYSSELNVNALLLGDSALYLCARGLGVLYEQYFGPGTRLTVT.

Ten or more counts support this clonotype. The chain joins TRBV12-3 or TRBV12-4 to TRBJ2-2, with 12 bases identical to TRBD2. This CDR3 spans 19 amino acids. Trimming took 6 bases from V and 7 from J; bases not matched to a gene: 18. This chain's CDR3 is CASSRPGGLAGSFGGELFF. CDR3 sequence (DNA): TGTGCCAGCAGCCGCCCCGGCGGACTAGCGGGGTCCTTTGGCGGGGAGCTGTTTTTT.

This clonotype was recorded at least ten times. DNA of the CDR3: TGTGCCAGCAGCGTAGCTCGGGGGGCAATTGATACGCAGTATTTT. Its protein is CASSVARGAIDTQYF. V and J are TRBV9 and TRBJ2-3; D perhaps matches TRBD2 (7 bases). The germline V gene encodes CDR1 SGDLS and CDR2 YYNGEE. The V gene lost 0 bases and the J gene lost 6 bases, with 14 bases spanning the gap. This CDR3 region has 15 residues. Complete variable domain (other parts from reference TRBV9 and TRBJ2-3): DSGVTQTPKHLITATGQRVTLRCSPRSGDLSVYWYQQSLDQGLQFLIQYYNGEERAKGNILERFSAQQFPDLHSELNLSSLELGDSALYFCASSVARGAIDTQYFGPGTRLTVL.

This clonotype appeared many times. CDR3 region: CASSPRDRILPEQYF. The DNA for the CDR3 is TGTGCCAGCAGCCCCCGGGACCGAATCCTCCCCGAGCAGTACTTC. The chain is built from TRBV9 and TRBJ2-7; D may match TRBD1 or TRBD2 (5 bases each). Germline V gives CDR1 SGDLS, CDR2 YYNGEE. Between the trimmed V and J ends, which lost 4 bases and 6 bases, there was a span of 20 bases. The CDR3 is 15 residues long.

About this clonotype itself: One end of the junction fails to match germline, which may point to a read error. The rearrangement joins TRBV7-9 to TRBJ2-7, with no clear D. This CDR3 is 13 amino acids long. Germline lookup yields CDR1 SEHNR and CDR2 FQNEAQ (reference sequence). In DNA, the CDR3 is TGTGCCAGGAGCTTCGGGCTCCCCTACGAGCAGTACTTC. As protein: CARSFGLPYEQYF.

The table lists this clonotype with many counts. This chain joins TRBV4-1 and TRBJ1-1; no clear D. This CDR3 contains 17 residues. Germline loops: CDR1 MGHRA, CDR2 YSYEKL. V lost 1 base and J lost 8, with 23 bases in between. CDR3 nucleotide sequence: TGCGCCAGCAGCCAAGCTCCCCCGCCGGGCACCAAGGGCGAAGCTTTCTTT. This translates into CASSQAPPPGTKGEAFF.